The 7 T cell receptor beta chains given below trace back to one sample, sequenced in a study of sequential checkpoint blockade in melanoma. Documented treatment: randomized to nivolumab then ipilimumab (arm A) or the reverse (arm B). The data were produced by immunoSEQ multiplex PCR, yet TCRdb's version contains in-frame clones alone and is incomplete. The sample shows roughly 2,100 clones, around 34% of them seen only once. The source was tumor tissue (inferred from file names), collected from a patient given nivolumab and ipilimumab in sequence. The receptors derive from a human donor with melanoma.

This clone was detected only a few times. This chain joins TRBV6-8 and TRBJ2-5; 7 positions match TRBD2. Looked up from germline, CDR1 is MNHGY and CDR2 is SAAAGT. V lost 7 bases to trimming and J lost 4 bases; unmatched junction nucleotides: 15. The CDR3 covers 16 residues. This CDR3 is CASTGPGGLLGETQYF. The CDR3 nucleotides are TGTGCCAGCACGGGACCGGGGGGTCTGTTAGGAGAGACCCAGTACTTC.

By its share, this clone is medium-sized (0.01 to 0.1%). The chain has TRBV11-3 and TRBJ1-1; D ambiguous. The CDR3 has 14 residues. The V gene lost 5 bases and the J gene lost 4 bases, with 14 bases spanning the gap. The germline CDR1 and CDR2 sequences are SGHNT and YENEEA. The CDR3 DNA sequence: TGTGCCAGCAGCATACTTCGGACGGTCACTGAAGCTTTCTTT. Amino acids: CASSILRTVTEAFF.

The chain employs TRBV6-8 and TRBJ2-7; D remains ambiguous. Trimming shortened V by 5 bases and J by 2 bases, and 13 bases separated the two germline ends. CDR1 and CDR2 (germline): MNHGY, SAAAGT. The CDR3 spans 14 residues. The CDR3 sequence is CASSVRQDAYEQYF. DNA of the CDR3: TGTGCCAGCAGTGTTAGGCAGGACGCCTACGAGCAGTACTTC.

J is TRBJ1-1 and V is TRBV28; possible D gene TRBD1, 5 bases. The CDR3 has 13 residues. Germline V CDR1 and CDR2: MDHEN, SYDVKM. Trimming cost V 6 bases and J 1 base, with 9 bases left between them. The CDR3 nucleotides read TGTGCCAGCAGGAAAACAGGGAACACTGAAGCTTTCTTT. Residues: CASRKTGNTEAFF.

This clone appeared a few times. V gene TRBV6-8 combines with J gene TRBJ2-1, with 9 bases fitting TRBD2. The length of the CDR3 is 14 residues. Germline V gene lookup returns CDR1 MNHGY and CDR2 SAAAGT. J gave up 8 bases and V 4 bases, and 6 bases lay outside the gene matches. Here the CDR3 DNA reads TGTGCCAGCAGTTTAGCGGGAGTGATGGATGAGCAGTTCTTC. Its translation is CASSLAGVMDEQFF.

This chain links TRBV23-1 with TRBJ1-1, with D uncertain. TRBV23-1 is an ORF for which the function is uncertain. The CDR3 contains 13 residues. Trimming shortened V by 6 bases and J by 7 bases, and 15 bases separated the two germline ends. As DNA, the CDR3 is TGCGCCAGCAGCTTGGACTCGGGCGTTGAAGCTTTCTTT. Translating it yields CASSLDSGVEAFF.

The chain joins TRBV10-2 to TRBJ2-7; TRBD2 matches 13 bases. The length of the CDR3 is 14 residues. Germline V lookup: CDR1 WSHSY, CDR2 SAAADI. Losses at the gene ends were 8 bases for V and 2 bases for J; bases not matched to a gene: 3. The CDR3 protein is CASQGLAGTYEQYF. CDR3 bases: TGCGCCAGCCAGGGACTAGCGGGAACCTACGAGCAGTACTTC.